This T cell receptor beta chain was sequenced for a study of blood T cell repertoires in COVID-19. Overall study context: T cells, B-cell-depleted T cells, or PBMCs provided the cDNA or gDNA that served as material.

The repertoire was sequenced with immunoSEQ multiplex PCR; TCRdb's copy has only in-frame clones and lacks some. The sample consists of a few hundred thousand clones, approximately 87% of them appearing once. The material sequenced was peripheral blood. The sequence was obtained from a man aged 60 to 75 who had recovered from COVID-19.

The CDR3 coding sequence is TGTGCCAGCAGGGAAACAGGGCTCCAGCTCTATGGCTACACCTTC. Protein sequence: CASRETGLQLYGYTF. V is TRBV27 and J is TRBJ1-2; tentatively, D is TRBD1 (6 bases). Trimming took off 6 bases at V and 4 bases at J, with 18 bases between the two ends. Germline loops: CDR1 MNHEY, CDR2 SMNVEV (reference sequence). The CDR3 totals 15 residues.